This entry describes one T cell receptor beta chain. This clonotype occurred many times. What this receptor recognizes is not known. No clone much larger than this one lies a single base away; base qualities are absent. Since the library was made to target alpha chains, this beta chain is a stray read and its abundance is not meaningful. The meaning of the sample's time point label: blood taken at disease recurrence. For TCR sequencing, whole RNA was extracted from tumor and nontumor lung tissue, or from cryopreserved PBMC samples, and no cell sorting was done. A patient was chosen for TCR sequencing only when enough RNA was available from at least two tumor regions. The sample belongs to a study of spatial heterogeneity in lung cancer (dated by TCRdb to between 2019 and 2020). Context from the whole study: Samples were obtained from over 70 patients with early-stage, untreated non-small cell lung cancer from the lung TRACERx cohort. In the raw uncorrected reads, each unique combination of TCR and UMI appeared more than ten times on average. Nonsynonymous mutation counts, determined by whole-exome sequencing of tumor tissue, were related to TCR repertoire features. Some blood samples were collected at disease recurrence, with the median time to first recurrence being more than 300 days. At surgery, both alpha and beta chains were TCR-sequenced in 220 tumor regions, fewer than 85 matched nontumor lung samples and a few dozen PBMC samples. Beta-chain transcripts were consistently detected in greater numbers than alpha-chain transcripts, which likely reflects a higher abundance of beta-chain transcripts. In non-small cell lung cancer, the study made a quantitative comparison of TCR alpha and beta repertoires among multiple tumor regions, matched nontumor lung and blood. Overall study outcomes, separate from this receptor: Ubiquitous expanded tumor TCRs showed up in blood more often at tumor resection than at routine follow-up. Confirming at a functional level the hypothesis that regional TCRs recognize regional mutations was considered to require additional single-cell paired TCR alpha and beta sequencing.

The CDR3 measures 12 amino acids from cysteine to phenylalanine. Only the CDR3 region is kept as DNA, spanning 36 bases read in frame from base 1. The germline V gene gives CDR1 as SQVTM and CDR2 as ANQGSEA. At the junction V is shortened by 4 bases and J by 5 bases; bases outside the gene matches: 3. The library was obtained by 5' RACE. The sequencing machine was a NextSeq 500. In the TCR library protocol, a unique molecular identifier was attached to each TCR cDNA molecule so that PCR and sequencing errors could be corrected. The original methods were these. TCR identification, UMI-based error correction and CDR3 extraction were all carried out with Decombinator tools. TCRs above a frequency of 2 per 1,000, corresponding to the top 1% of the tumor frequency distribution, were defined as expanded. Each repertoire was subsampled 100 times to 5,000 TCRs, after which Renyi diversity was computed with the R vegan package. CDR3 similarity networks were built from amino acid triplet string-kernel similarity, connecting CDR3s with pairwise similarity above 0.82. Using fastp trimming at Q25 and MiXCR clonotype assembly, TCRdb reanalyzed the public sequencing data and kept in-frame beta chains. Each CDR3 protein gets just one entry, which takes the most common genes and DNA from the rows behind it. The V and J calls and clone size are TCRdb's, not the authors'. The sample yields 8,000 to 10,000 distinct CDR3 sequences; roughly 3.9% were counted once. The biggest ten clones account for about 20% of the sample.

This TCR was sampled from a female donor with early-stage non-small cell lung cancer. The sample in question was PBMCs, obtained at recurrence. The chain couples TRBV29-1 to TRBJ2-5; 8 bases in the junction line up with TRBD1. The CDR3 amino acid sequence is: CSVAGGRETQYF. Read as DNA, the sequence is TGCAGCGTTGCAGGGGGCCGGGAGACCCAGTACTTC.